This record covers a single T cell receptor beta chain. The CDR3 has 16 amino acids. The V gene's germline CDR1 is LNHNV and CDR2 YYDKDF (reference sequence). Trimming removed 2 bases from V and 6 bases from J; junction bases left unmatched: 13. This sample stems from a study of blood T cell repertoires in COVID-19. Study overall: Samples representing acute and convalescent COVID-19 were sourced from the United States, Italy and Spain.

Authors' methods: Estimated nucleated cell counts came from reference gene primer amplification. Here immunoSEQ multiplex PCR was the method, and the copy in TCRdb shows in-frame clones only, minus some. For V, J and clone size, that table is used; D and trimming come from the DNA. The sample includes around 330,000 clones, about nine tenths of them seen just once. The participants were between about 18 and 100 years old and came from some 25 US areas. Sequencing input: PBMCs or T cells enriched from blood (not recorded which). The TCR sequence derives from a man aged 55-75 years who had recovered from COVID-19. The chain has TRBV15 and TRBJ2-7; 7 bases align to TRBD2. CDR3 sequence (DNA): TGTGCCACCAGCAGACGCGCTAGCGGAATTAAGGCCGAGCAGTACTTC. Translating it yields CATSRRASGIKAEQYF.